The 28 T cell receptor beta chains below all came from one sample that was sequenced in a study of T cell responses to AZD1222 COVID-19 vaccine. Some clones are missing from TCRdb's copy, which holds only in-frame ones; the method was immunoSEQ multiplex PCR. The sample comprises about 180,000 clones, 80% to 90% of which are singletons, and roughly 8% rests with the top ten. Sample: peripheral blood, taken on day 0 of AZD1222 vaccination. The origin of the receptors is an adult in good health.

V and J are TRBV7-6 and TRBJ1-6, with 7 positions matching TRBD1. CDR1 and CDR2 (germline): SGHVS, FNYEAQ. The CDR3 sequence is 16 residues long. Unmatched junction bases numbered 11, after V lost 2 bases and J lost 10 bases. CDR3 bases: TGTGCCAGCAGCTTACAGGGGGGAGGGGTGATCTCACCCCTCCACTTT. Translated, it gives CASSLQGGGVISPLHF.

This chain uses TRBV4-1 with TRBJ2-7; D may be TRBD1 (5 bases). The ends were cut back, 1 base at V and 6 bases at J, with 7 bases in the middle. CDR1 and CDR2 from the germline V gene are MGHRA and YSYEKL. There are 12 residues in the CDR3. CDR3 DNA: TGCGCCAGCAGCCAAGGTAGGGGCGAGCAGTACTTC. It encodes CASSQGRGEQYF.

This clone was recorded once. This chain uses TRBV14 with TRBJ2-5; D is perhaps TRBD1 or TRBD2 (6 bases each). Germline-derived CDR1 and CDR2 are SGHDN and FVKESK. This CDR3 spans 15 amino acids. The ends were cut back, 6 bases at V and 1 base at J, with 15 bases in the middle. The CDR3, as DNA: TGTGCCAGCAGAGGGGGGTGGTCGATCCAAGAGACCCAGTACTTC. Translating gives CASRGGWSIQETQYF. Looking up the rest from reference TRBV14 and TRBJ2-5 gives the full variable domain: EAGVTQFPSHSVIEKGQTVTLRCDPISGHDNLYWYRRVMGKEIKFLLHFVKESKQDESGMPNNRFLAERTGGTYSTLKVQPAELEDSGVYFCASRGGWSIQETQYFGPGTRLLVL.

The V call is TRBV10-3, the J call TRBJ1-1; the D is unclear. The germline CDR1 and CDR2 sequences are ENHRY and SYGVKD. The CDR3 has 15 amino acids. Trimming removed 1 base from V and 1 base from J, with 10 bases in between. This CDR3 reads CAISEWKVGNTEAFF. In DNA, the CDR3 is TGTGCCATCAGTGAGTGGAAGGTAGGGAACACTGAAGCTTTCTTT.

The rearrangement links TRBV27 to TRBJ1-2; 9 bases match TRBD1. Trimming took 5 bases from V and 2 from J; bases not matched to a gene: 3. From germline, CDR1 is MNHEY and CDR2 SMNVEV (reference sequence). The CDR3 loop spans 14 amino acids. The CDR3 nucleotides are TGTGCCAGCAGTGGGACAGGGAGGAACTATGGCTACACCTTC. It translates to CASSGTGRNYGYTF.

This clone was counted once. The chain employs TRBV9 and TRBJ2-7, with 9 nucleotides matching TRBD1. Germline loops: CDR1 SGDLS, CDR2 YYNGEE. The CDR3 runs to 14 residues. V lost 4 bases, J lost 1 base, and 3 bases stayed unmatched. CDR3 coding DNA: TGTGCCAGCAGCTCGGGACAGGGATCCTACGAGCAGTACTTC. Amino acid sequence: CASSSGQGSYEQYF.

This clone was counted only a few times. The chain employs TRBV15 and TRBJ2-5; no clear D gene. The CDR3 is 13 amino acids. V dropped 8 bases and J dropped 0 bases, with 10 bases sitting between them. Germline CDR1 reads LNHNV; CDR2 reads YYDKDF (reference sequence). Here the CDR3 DNA reads TGTGCCACCTGTGACCGGTACCAAGAGACCCAGTACTTC. It codes for CATCDRYQETQYF.

V is TRBV9 and J is TRBJ2-7; D possibly corresponds to TRBD1 (6 bases). There are 15 residues in the CDR3. Deletions cut 2 bases from V and 6 bases from J, with 18 bases between. Looked up from germline, CDR1 is SGDLS and CDR2 is YYNGEE. This CDR3 reads CASSVGTRSKGEQYF. The DNA for the CDR3 is TGTGCCAGCAGCGTGGGGACACGGAGCAAGGGCGAGCAGTACTTC. The variable domain in full, with the rest retrieved from reference TRBV9 and TRBJ2-7, is DSGVTQTPKHLITATGQRVTLRCSPRSGDLSVYWYQQSLDQGLQFLIQYYNGEERAKGNILERFSAQQFPDLHSELNLSSLELGDSALYFCASSVGTRSKGEQYFGPGTRLTVT.

This chain connects TRBV7-8 to TRBJ2-5; TRBD2 matches at 10 bases. Germline lookup yields CDR1 SGHVS and CDR2 FQNEAQ. Unmatched junction bases numbered 15, after V lost 1 base and J lost 4 bases. The CDR3 length is 19 residues. This chain's CDR3 is CASSLGVWVAGGGGETQYF. The CDR3 DNA reads TGTGCCAGCAGCTTAGGGGTATGGGTAGCGGGGGGCGGAGGAGAGACCCAGTACTTC.

This sequence joins TRBV19 and TRBJ2-7; 11 positions match TRBD2. This CDR3 has 15 residues. V shed 5 bases and J 0 bases; nucleotides not matched to a gene: 3. The germline gives CDR1 LNHDA, CDR2 SQIVND (reference sequence). The chain's CDR3 is CASSVSGGDSYEQYF. CDR3 coding DNA: TGTGCCAGTAGTGTTAGCGGGGGGGACTCCTACGAGCAGTACTTC.

V usage is TRBV11-2 and J usage is TRBJ2-2; a weak D match, TRBD1 (6 bases). This CDR3 has 13 amino acids. V was pared by 4 bases and J by 6 bases, with 9 bases between. The V gene's germline CDR1 is SGHAT and CDR2 FQNNGV. CDR3 sequence: CASSSWTAGELFF. CDR3 DNA: TGTGCCAGCAGCTCTTGGACAGCCGGGGAGCTGTTTTTT.

About this clone: Other DNA sequences in this sample translate to the same CDR3. The V gene is TRBV28, the J gene TRBJ1-2, with 8 bases aligning to TRBD1. The CDR3 runs 12 residues. V gave up 4 bases and J gave up 7 bases; unmatched junction bases: 2. Germline-derived CDR1 and CDR2 are MDHEN and SYDVKM. Written as DNA, the CDR3 is TGTGCCAGCAGTTCCGACAGGGGTGGCTACACCTTC. This translates into CASSSDRGGYTF.

The chain carries TRBV7-3 and TRBJ1-1, with D perhaps TRBD1 (6 bases). The V end lost 1 base, the J end lost 1 base, and 25 bases lay between the germline ends. The CDR3 extends over 20 amino acids. CDR1 and CDR2 from the germline V gene are SGHTA and FQGTGA. The chain's CDR3 is CASSLKGGGGGGGWNTEAFF. In nucleotides, the CDR3 is TGTGCCAGCAGCTTAAAAGGCGGTGGTGGAGGGGGAGGTTGGAACACTGAAGCTTTCTTT.

V is TRBV25-1 and J is TRBJ1-1, with TRBD1 matching 7 bases. V lost 3 bases and J lost 4; bases outside the gene matches: 5. The CDR3 consists of 14 residues. Per the germline V gene, CDR1 is MGHDK and CDR2 is SYGVNS. The CDR3 sequence is CASSDPGGVTEAFF. CDR3 DNA sequence: TGTGCCAGCAGTGATCCAGGGGGGGTCACTGAAGCTTTCTTT.

The CDR3 DNA is TGTGCCTGGAGTGGGACAGGGTGGACCTACGAGCAGTACTTC. It translates to CAWSGTGWTYEQYF. V gene TRBV30 combines with J gene TRBJ2-7; 8 nucleotides align to TRBD1. With V trimmed by 1 base and J by 2 bases, 4 bases remained unmatched. This CDR3 comprises 14 residues. Germline CDR1 and CDR2: GTSNPN and SVGIG (reference sequence).

This clone appeared a single time. The rearrangement joins TRBV5-4 to TRBJ2-5, with TRBD2 identical over 9 bases. The CDR3 is 14 amino acids. V lost 4 bases to trimming and J lost 5 bases; unmatched junction nucleotides: 6. Germline V lookup: CDR1 SGHNT, CDR2 YYREEE (reference sequence). The CDR3 spells CASSGGLAPETQYF. In nucleotides, the CDR3 is TGTGCCAGCAGCGGGGGACTAGCCCCCGAGACCCAGTACTTC. The complete variable domain, with remaining parts taken from reference TRBV5-4 and TRBJ2-5, reads ETGVTQSPTHLIKTRGQQVTLRCSSQSGHNTVSWYQQALGQGPQFIFQYYREEENGRGNFPPRFSGLQFPNYSSELNVNALELDDSALYLCASSGGLAPETQYFGPGTRLLVL.

The rearrangement links TRBV30 to TRBJ1-5; the D gene is possibly TRBD1 (5 bases). V lost 3 bases and J lost 4, with 13 bases in between. This CDR3 comprises 14 residues. Germline V CDR1 and CDR2: GTSNPN, SVGIG (reference sequence). The CDR3 region is CAWSQSQGNQPQHF. CDR3 bases: TGTGCCTGGAGCCAGTCGCAGGGAAATCAGCCCCAGCATTTT.

V usage is TRBV11-2 and J usage is TRBJ2-7; no clear D. Germline V gene sequence: CDR1 SGHAT, CDR2 FQNNGV. Trimming took off 3 bases at V and 1 base at J, with 10 bases between the two ends. The CDR3 is 14 amino acids. This CDR3 is CASSFSRKSYEQYF. The CDR3 region has the DNA TGTGCCAGCAGCTTTTCACGGAAGTCCTACGAGCAGTACTTC.

The chain links TRBV6-5 to TRBJ1-1; TRBD1 is a possible D gene (5 bases). CDR3 length: 14 amino acids. Germline-derived CDR1 and CDR2 are MNHEY and SVGAGI. With 2 bases removed from V and 5 bases from J, the gap between germline ends came to 12 bases. The CDR3, as DNA: TGTGCCAGCAGTTACACTAGGGGAGAAACTGAAGCTTTCTTT. It translates to CASSYTRGETEAFF.

This chain links TRBV19 with TRBJ1-4, with 8 bases aligning to TRBD1. V lost 5 bases and J lost 8; bases outside the gene matches: 7. In germline, CDR1 is LNHDA, CDR2 SQIVND (reference sequence). The CDR3 contains 14 residues. The CDR3, as DNA: TGTGCCAGTAGTGACAGGGGCATAAAGGAAAAACTGTTTTTT. It translates to CASSDRGIKEKLFF.

This chain uses TRBV4-3 with TRBJ1-1; D not certain. Trimming took 0 bases from V and 1 from J, leaving 3 bases between them. The V gene's germline CDR1 is LGHNA and CDR2 YSLEER. This CDR3 comprises 13 residues. The CDR3 sequence is CASSQDGNTEAFF. For the CDR3, the DNA is TGCGCCAGCAGCCAAGACGGGAACACTGAAGCTTTCTTT.

The genes are TRBV2 and TRBJ1-1; D perhaps matches TRBD1 (5 bases). V lost 5 bases, J lost 5 bases, and 21 bases lay in between. Germline assignment: CDR1 SNHLY and CDR2 FYNNEI. This CDR3 is built from 16 residues. For the CDR3, the DNA is TGTGCCAGCAGTATTAAGCCAATTGGGGCGGGTACTGAAGCTTTCTTT. Encoded protein: CASSIKPIGAGTEAFF.

This rearrangement joins TRBV5-1 to TRBJ1-1; D not certain. Trimming left V 3 bases short and J 4 bases short, with 7 bases between. The CDR3 covers 12 residues. Germline-derived CDR1 and CDR2 are SGHRS and YFSETQ. The CDR3 loop is CASSYDLTEAFF. The CDR3 nucleotides are TGCGCCAGCAGCTATGACCTCACTGAAGCTTTCTTT.

The genes are TRBV6-5 and TRBJ1-1; D is undetermined. Germline V CDR1 and CDR2: MNHEY, SVGAGI. The CDR3 contains 14 residues. Deletions cut 2 bases from V and 0 bases from J, with 7 bases between. CDR3 DNA: TGTGCCAGCAGTTACACGGGAGTGAACACTGAAGCTTTCTTT. It yields the protein CASSYTGVNTEAFF.

This chain uses TRBV27 with TRBJ1-5; D gene uncertain. The V gene's germline CDR1 is MNHEY and CDR2 SMNVEV (reference sequence). V lost 1 base to trimming and J lost 5 bases, with 21 bases between them. The CDR3 contains 18 residues. CDR3 region: CASSLYAVDVGRDQPQHF. The CDR3 coding sequence is TGTGCCAGCAGTTTATATGCGGTCGACGTAGGTCGTGATCAGCCCCAGCATTTT.

The chain combines TRBV5-6 with TRBJ2-7; D is uncertain. V was shortened by 4 bases and J by 2 bases, with 13 bases between the two germline ends. The CDR3 has 14 residues. Germline lookup yields CDR1 SGHDT and CDR2 YYEEEE. The CDR3 DNA is TGTGCCAGCAGCCCCGTGGGAAGGGCCTACGAGCAGTACTTC. It codes for CASSPVGRAYEQYF.

J is TRBJ1-5 and V is TRBV2, with unresolved D. V lost 3 bases and J 1 base, leaving 7 bases between the germline ends. The CDR3 contains 14 residues. Germline loops: CDR1 SNHLY, CDR2 FYNNEI. The CDR3 here is CASSDDGSNQPQHF. CDR3 nucleotides: TGTGCCAGCAGTGACGACGGGAGCAATCAGCCCCAGCATTTT.

The rearrangement links TRBV7-2 to TRBJ2-7, with TRBD2 identical over 8 bases. J was trimmed by 7 bases and V by 5 bases; bases with no gene match: 16. Germline-derived CDR1 and CDR2 are SGHTA and FQGNSA. CDR3 length: 16 residues. The CDR3 bases are TGTGCCAGCAGCCCCGAAGGAGGTAGGGGACTAGGGGAGCAGTACTTC. It translates to CASSPEGGRGLGEQYF.